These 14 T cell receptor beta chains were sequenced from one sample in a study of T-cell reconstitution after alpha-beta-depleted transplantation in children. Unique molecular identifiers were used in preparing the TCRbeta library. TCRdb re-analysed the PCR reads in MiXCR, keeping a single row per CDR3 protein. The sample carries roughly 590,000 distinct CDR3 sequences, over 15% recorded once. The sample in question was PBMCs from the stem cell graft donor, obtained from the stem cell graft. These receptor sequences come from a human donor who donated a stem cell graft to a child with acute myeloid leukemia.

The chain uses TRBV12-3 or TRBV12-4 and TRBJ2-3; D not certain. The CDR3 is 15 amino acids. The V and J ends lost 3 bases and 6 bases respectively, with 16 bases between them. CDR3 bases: TGTGCCAGCAGTTTTTACGCTACCCCTCGGGATACGCAGTATTTT. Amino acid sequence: CASSFYATPRDTQYF.

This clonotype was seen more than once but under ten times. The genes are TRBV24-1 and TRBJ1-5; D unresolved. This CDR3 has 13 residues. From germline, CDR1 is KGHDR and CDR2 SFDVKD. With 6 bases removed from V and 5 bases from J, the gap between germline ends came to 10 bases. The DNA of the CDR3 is TGTGCCACCAGTCTAGACTGGGATCAGCCCCAGCATTTT. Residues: CATSLDWDQPQHF.

CDR3 DNA sequence: TGTGCCAGCAGGGCTCTATTGCTCGGTGAGACCCAGTACTTC. This encodes CASRALLLGETQYF. The V and J genes are TRBV2 and TRBJ2-5; no clear D. CDR3 length: 14 amino acids. The V end was cut by 6 bases, the J end by 5 bases, with 16 bases between. CDR1 is SNHLY, CDR2 FYNNEI, per germline. The whole variable domain, remainder taken from reference TRBV2 and TRBJ2-5, is EPEVTQTPSHQVTQMGQEVILRCVPISNHLYFYWYRQILGQKVEFLVSFYNNEISEKSEIFDDQFSVERPDGSNFTLKIRSTKLEDSAMYFCASRALLLGETQYFGPGTRLLVL.

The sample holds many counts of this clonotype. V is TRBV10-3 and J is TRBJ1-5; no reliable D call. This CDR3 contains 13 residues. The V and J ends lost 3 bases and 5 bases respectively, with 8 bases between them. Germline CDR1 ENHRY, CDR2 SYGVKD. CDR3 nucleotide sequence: TGTGCCATCAGTGAAGGGATAGATCAGCCCCAGCATTTT. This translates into CAISEGIDQPQHF.

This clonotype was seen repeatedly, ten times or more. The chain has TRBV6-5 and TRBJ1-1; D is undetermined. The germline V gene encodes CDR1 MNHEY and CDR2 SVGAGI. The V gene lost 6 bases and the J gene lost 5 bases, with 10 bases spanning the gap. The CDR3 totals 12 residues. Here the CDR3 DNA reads TGTGCCAGCAGCCCGTCACGGACTGAAGCTTTCTTT. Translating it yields CASSPSRTEAFF.

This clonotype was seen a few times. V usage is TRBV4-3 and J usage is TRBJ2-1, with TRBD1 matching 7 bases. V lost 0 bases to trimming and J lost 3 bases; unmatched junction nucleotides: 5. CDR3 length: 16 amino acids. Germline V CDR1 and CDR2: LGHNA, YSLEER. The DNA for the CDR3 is TGCGCCAGCAGCCAAGATGAGACAGGGTACTACAATGAGCAGTTCTTC. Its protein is CASSQDETGYYNEQFF.

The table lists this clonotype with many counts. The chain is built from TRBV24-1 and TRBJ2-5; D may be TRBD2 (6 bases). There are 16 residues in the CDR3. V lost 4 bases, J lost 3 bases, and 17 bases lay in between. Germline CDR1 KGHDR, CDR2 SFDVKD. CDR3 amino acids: CATSDPRGGAKETQYF. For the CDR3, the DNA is TGTGCCACCAGTGACCCAAGGGGCGGGGCCAAAGAGACCCAGTACTTC.

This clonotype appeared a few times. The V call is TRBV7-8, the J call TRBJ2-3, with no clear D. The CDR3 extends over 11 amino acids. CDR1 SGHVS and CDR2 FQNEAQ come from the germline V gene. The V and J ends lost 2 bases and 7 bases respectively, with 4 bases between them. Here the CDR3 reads CASSLRNTQYF. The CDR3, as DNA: TGTGCCAGCAGCTTACGAAATACGCAGTATTTT.

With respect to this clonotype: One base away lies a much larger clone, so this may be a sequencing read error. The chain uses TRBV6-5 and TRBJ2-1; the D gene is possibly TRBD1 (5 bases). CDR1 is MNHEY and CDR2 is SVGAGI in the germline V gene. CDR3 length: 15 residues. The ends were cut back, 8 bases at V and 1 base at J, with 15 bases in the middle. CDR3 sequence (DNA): TGTGCCAGCGGCTACCAGGGTGGTTCCTACAATGAGCAGTTCTTC. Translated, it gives CASGYQGGSYNEQFF.

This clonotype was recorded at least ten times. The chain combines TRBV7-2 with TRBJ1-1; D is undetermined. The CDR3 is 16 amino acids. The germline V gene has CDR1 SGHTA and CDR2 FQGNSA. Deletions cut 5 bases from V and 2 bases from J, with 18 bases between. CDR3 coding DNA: TGTGCCAGCAGCCCGAGAGATCGACGGCCCAACACTGAAGCTTTCTTT. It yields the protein CASSPRDRRPNTEAFF.

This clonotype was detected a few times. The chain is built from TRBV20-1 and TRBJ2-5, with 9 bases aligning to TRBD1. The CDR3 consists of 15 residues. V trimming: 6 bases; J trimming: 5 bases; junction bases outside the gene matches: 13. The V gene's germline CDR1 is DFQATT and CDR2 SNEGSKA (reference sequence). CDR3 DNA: TGCAGTGCAGGACCCTGGGAGACAGGGGGTGAGACCCAGTACTTC. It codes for CSAGPWETGGETQYF.

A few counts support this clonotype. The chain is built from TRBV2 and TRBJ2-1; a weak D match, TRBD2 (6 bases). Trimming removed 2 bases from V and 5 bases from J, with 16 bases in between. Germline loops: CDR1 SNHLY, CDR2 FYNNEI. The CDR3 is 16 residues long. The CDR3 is CASSERLGGGNNEQFF. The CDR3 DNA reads TGTGCCAGCAGTGAACGGTTGGGTGGGGGGAACAATGAGCAGTTCTTC.

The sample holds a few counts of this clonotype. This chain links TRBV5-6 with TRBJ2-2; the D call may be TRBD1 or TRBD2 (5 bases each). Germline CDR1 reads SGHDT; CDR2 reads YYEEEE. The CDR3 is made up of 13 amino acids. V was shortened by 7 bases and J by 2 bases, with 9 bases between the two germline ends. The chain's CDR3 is CASLGTNTGELFF. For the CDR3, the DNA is TGTGCCAGCCTAGGGACCAACACCGGGGAGCTGTTTTTT.

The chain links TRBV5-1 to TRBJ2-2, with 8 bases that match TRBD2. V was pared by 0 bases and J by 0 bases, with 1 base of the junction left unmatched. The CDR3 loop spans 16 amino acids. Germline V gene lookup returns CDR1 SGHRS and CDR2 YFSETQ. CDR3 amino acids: CASSLDGGANTGELFF. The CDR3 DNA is TGCGCCAGCAGCTTGGACGGGGGGGCGAACACCGGGGAGCTGTTTTTT.